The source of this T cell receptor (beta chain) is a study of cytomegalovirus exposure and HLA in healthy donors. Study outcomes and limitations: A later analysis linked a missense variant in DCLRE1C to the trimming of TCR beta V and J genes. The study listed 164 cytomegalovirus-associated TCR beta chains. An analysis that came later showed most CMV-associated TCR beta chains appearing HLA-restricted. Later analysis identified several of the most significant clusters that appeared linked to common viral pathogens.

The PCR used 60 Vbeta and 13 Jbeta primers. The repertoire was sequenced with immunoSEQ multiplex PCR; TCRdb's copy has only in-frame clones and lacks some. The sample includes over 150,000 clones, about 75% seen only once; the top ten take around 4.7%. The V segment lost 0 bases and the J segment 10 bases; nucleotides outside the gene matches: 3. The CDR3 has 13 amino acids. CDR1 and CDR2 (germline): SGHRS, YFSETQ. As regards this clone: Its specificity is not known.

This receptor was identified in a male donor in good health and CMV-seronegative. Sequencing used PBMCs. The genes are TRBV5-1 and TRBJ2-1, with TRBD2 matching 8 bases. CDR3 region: CASSLAPGGEQFF. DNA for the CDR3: TGCGCCAGCAGCTTGGCCCCGGGAGGGGAGCAGTTCTTC.